This T cell receptor (beta chain) was captured in a study of T cells expressing NK-cell markers (dated by TCRdb to about 2020). Regarding the study in general: TCR beta-chain repertoires were profiled in sorted CD3+CD56+NKG2C+, CD3+CD56+NKG2C- and CD3+CD56-NKG2C+ T-cell subsets from several donors. Of the eight sequenced donors, seven were found to be HCMV-seropositive and one was found to be HCMV-seronegative. The eight sequenced donors were randomly selected healthy volunteers, three men and five women. The libraries were sequenced on Illumina HiSeq 2000/2500, MiSeq or NextSeq, producing 2 x 150 bp reads. Study-wide conclusions, independent of this receptor: Whether the expanded NKG2C-expressing T cell clones were specific for HCMV antigens was left unclear. For about 6 donors, the dominant CD3+CD56+NKG2C+ clonotypes were among the top 10 CD8+ clonotypes and accounted for about 1.0-7.5% of CD8+ T cells. Those dominant clonotypes were again the most abundant among CD3+CD56-NKG2C+ cells in several donors, at about 25-65%.

Sequenced on an Illumina HiSeq 2000. TCR beta cDNA libraries were made by 5'RACE template switching that added a universal primer site and unique molecular identifiers. Synthesis of cDNA was primed from the TCR beta constant segment and was followed by two consecutive PCR amplification steps. Processing in the source paper ran as follows. Reads were demultiplexed and grouped by UMI with MIGEC, and clonotypes were assembled and quantified with MiTCR. Only TCR cDNA sequences supported by at least two reads were kept to exclude erroneous sequences. The tcR package was used for downstream repertoire analysis, and clonotypes were matched across fractions by CDR3 nucleotide sequence plus V segment. Antigen specificity was annotated against VDJdb with VDJmatch, allowing one amino acid substitution in CDR3. The reads went through TCRdb reprocessing, and each CDR3 protein sequence gets one entry with no DNA. The V and J calls follow TCRdb's processing rather than the paper's. The sample table gives about 150,000 distinct CDR3 sequences. The top ten clonotypes cover more than 10% of the sample.

HCMV serostatus was determined by detecting HCMV-specific IgG in serum with a commercial ELISA kit. Peripheral blood mononuclear cells were isolated from blood by Ficoll density gradient centrifugation. Looking up the germline V gene yields CDR1 SGHRS and CDR2 YFSETQ. The CDR3 runs 14 residues from the cysteine to the phenylalanine. DNA was not recorded. Regarding this clonotype: It has no known antigen specificity.

This receptor chain uses TRBV5-1 and TRBJ2-7; TCRdb proposes TRBD1, but this gene call is untestable without DNA. The sequence derives from a man aged 18 to 30 in good health. Donor details come from another sample of the same person, matched by shared clones. Sequenced sample: blood T cells: a sorted CD56 or NKG2C T cell subset, CD4+ or CD8+ T cells, or bulk PBMC T cells (not recorded which). The CDR3 protein sequence reads: CASSQTGPTYEQYF.